This entry features one TCR beta chain sequence. The target of this receptor is not known. No quality values exist for individual bases; no much larger clone is one base distant. TCRbeta CDR3 regions were amplified from genomic DNA by means of the immunoSEQ Assay, a bias-controlled multiplex PCR. Per the source publication's procedure: Within the assay, amplification of reference gene primers was used to estimate how many nucleated cells each sample contained. Sequence reads were collapsed and filtered to measure the absolute abundance of every unique TCRbeta CDR3 rearrangement. For each sample, productive Simpson clonality was calculated as the square root of Simpson's diversity index over productive rearrangements. As stored in TCRdb, this immuneACCESS dataset retains in-frame rearrangements with V and J assigned. A fraction of the clones does not appear; measured against another copy, unresolved V genes explain less than half of the discrepancy, and the remainder lacks a known reason. The DNA was the basis for D and trimming; V, J and clone size are from that table. The sample table records 260,000 or so clones; 88% of these occur just once. The ten top clones hold 1% to 1.5% of the sample.

For CDR1 and CDR2, the germline V gene lists SGDLS and YYNGEE. Trimmed from V: 3 bases; trimmed from J: 0 bases; junction bases lacking a gene match: 7. From the cysteine through the phenylalanine, the CDR3 covers 17 amino acids. Left in the record is the CDR3 DNA by itself, 51 bases read in frame from the first base. This entry belongs to a study of blood T cell repertoires in COVID-19 (TCRdb year 2020). With respect to the entire study: Samples from collaborators originated in the United States, Italy and Spain and spanned both the acute and convalescent phases of COVID-19. The material from the prospective study consisted of cDNA or gDNA derived from T cells, B-cell-depleted T cells, or PBMCs. Deeply sampled blood TCRbeta repertoires from subjects exposed to, actively infected with, or recovered from COVID-19 were included in the dataset. A freely available public database, intended as a resource for researchers studying the immune response to SARS-CoV-2, is where the repertoires were released. Samples came from the ongoing ImmuneRACE study (first 160 participants) plus 1,254 subjects from 6 global collaborators. HLA class I and class II types, where available, came from metadata supplied by the sample provider rather than from assay-based typing. A de-identified subject ID, COVID-19 status, age in years and sex were almost always included in the sample metadata. Broad study findings and their caveats: The amount of clinical and demographic metadata varied by source and participant and was provided uncurated.

Participants in the prospective study were aged about 18 to 89 years, lived in 20 to 25 United States geographic areas, and enrolled through a virtual design. Cohort assignment in the prospective study relied on participant-reported clinical history from a screening survey and a study questionnaire. In the prospective study, whole blood, serum and a nasopharyngeal or oropharyngeal swab were collected from each participant by mobile phlebotomists. Participants in the prospective study had the option to provide additional blood draws and questionnaires over an approximately 2-month period. Prospective study blood samples were shipped either frozen or at room temperature before DNA extraction.

Recombination connected TRBV9 to TRBJ1-4, with TRBD1 matching 8 junction bases. This receptor was identified in a woman in her forties with acute COVID-19. Sequencing used PBMCs or T cells enriched from blood (not recorded which). The CDR3 reads CASSDSRQGTTNEKLFF. The nucleotide sequence reads TGTGCCAGCAGCGACTCGAGACAGGGGACAACTAATGAAAAACTGTTTTTT.